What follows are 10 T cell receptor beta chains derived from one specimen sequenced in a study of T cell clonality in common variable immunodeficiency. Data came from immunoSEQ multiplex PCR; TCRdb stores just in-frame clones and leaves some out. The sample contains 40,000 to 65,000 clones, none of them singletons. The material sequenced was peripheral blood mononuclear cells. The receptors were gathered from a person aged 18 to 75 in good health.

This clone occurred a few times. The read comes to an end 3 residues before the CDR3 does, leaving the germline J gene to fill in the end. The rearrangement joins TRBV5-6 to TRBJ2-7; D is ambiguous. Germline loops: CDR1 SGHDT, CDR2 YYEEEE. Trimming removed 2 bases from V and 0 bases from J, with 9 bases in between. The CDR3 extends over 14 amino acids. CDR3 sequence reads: CASSLGRSSYEQYF. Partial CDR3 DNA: TGTGCCAGCAGCTTAGGCAGAAGCTCCTACGAG.

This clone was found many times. The CDR3 sequence is CASRRDSFQETQYF. CDR3 DNA (partial): TGTGCCAGCAGACGGGACAGTTTTCAAGAGACG. The chain combines TRBV6-2 or TRBV6-3 with TRBJ2-3; 7 bases fit TRBD1. Sequencing ends 3 residues short of the CDR3 end; the germline J gene provides the rest. The CDR3 covers 14 residues. Germline CDR1 is MNHEY and CDR2 is SVGEGT.

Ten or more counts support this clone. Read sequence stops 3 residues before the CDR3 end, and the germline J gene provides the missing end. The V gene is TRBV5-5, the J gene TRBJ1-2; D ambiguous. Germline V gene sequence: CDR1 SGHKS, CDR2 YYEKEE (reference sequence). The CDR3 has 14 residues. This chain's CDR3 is CASSLETANGGYTF. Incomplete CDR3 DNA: TGTGCCAGCAGCTTGGAAACAGCTAATGGGGGC. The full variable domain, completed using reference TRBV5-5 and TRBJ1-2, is DAGVTQSPTHLIKTRGQQVTLRCSPISGHKSVSWYQQVLGQGPQFIFQYYEKEERGRGNFPDRFSARQFPNYSSELNVNALLLGDSALYLCASSLETANGGYTFGSGTRLTVV.

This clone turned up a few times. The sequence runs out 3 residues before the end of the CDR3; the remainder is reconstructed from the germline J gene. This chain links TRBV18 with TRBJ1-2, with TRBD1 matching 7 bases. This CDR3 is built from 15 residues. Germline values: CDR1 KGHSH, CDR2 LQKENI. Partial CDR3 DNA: TGTGCCAGCTCCACCACGGGACAGAGATCCTACGAC. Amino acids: CASSTTGQRSYD. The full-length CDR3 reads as CASSTTGQRSYDYTF.

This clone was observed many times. CDR3 in amino acids: CASSTPKFYGYTF. The sequenced CDR3 bases are TGTGCCAGCAGTACTCCAAAATTCTATGGC. V is TRBV6-2 or TRBV6-3 and J is TRBJ1-2, with D unresolved. With the read ending 3 residues before the CDR3 end, the germline J gene is used to fill in that end. Germline-derived CDR1 and CDR2 are MNHEY and SVGEGT. The CDR3 is 13 residues long. The V end lost 5 bases, the J end lost 4 bases, and 11 bases lay between the germline ends.

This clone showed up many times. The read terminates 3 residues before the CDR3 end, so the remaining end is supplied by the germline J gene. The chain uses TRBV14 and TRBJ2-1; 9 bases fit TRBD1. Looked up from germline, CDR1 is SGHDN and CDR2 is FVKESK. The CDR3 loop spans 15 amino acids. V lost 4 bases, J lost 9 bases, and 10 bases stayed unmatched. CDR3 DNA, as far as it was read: TGTGCCAGCAGCCGGACAGGGGCCCTGGGGAGTGAG. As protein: CASSRTGALGSE. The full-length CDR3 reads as CASSRTGALGSEQFF. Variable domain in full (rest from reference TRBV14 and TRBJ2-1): EAGVTQFPSHSVIEKGQTVTLRCDPISGHDNLYWYRRVMGKEIKFLLHFVKESKQDESGMPNNRFLAERTGGTYSTLKVQPAELEDSGVYFCASSRTGALGSEQFFGPGTRLTVL.

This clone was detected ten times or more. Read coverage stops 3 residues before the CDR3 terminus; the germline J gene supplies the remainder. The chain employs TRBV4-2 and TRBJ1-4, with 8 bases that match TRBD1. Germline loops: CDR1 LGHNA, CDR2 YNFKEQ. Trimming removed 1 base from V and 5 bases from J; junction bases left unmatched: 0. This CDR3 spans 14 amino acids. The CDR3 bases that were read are TGTGCCAGCAGCCAAGGGACAGGGAATGAAAAA. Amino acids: CASSQGTGNEK. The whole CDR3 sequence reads CASSQGTGNEKLFF.

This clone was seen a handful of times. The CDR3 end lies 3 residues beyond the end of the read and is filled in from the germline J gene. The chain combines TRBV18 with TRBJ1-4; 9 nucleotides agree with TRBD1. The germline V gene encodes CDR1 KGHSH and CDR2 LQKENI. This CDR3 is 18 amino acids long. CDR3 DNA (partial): TGTGCCAGCTCACCTCGGACAGGGGCCCTCTCTGGGGCCAACGTA. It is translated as CASSPRTGALSGANV. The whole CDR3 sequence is CASSPRTGALSGANVLFF.

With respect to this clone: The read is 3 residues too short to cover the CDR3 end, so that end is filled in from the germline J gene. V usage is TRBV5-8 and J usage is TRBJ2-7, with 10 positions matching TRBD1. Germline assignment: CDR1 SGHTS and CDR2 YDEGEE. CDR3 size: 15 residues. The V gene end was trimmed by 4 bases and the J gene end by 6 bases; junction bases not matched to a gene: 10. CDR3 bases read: TGTGCCAGCAGCGGAGTACCGGGACAGGGGTCCGAG. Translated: CASSGVPGQGSE. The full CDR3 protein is CASSGVPGQGSEQYF.

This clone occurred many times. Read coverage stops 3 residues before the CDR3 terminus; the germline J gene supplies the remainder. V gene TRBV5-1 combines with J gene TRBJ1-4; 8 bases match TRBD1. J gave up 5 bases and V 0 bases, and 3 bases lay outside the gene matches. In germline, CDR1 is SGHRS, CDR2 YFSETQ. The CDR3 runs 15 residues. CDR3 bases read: TGCGCCAGCAGCTTGGAGACAGGGGTAAATGAAAAA. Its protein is CASSLETGVNEK. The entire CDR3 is CASSLETGVNEKLFF.